A single TCR beta chain is shown here with its context. This sample was taken from a study of blood T cell repertoires in COVID-19. J gave up 5 bases and V 5 bases, and 3 bases lay outside the gene matches. The CDR3 runs to 12 residues. CDR1 is SEHNR and CDR2 is FQNEAQ in the germline V gene (reference sequence). The protocol was immunoSEQ multiplex PCR, while the TCRdb copy is restricted to in-frame clones and leaves out a portion. The top ten hold about 13% of the sample, which has roughly 46,000 clones, about 90% seen once. The sequenced material came from peripheral blood. This TCR derives from a human donor with active COVID-19. The donor label of this sample is uncertain. This chain uses TRBV7-9 with TRBJ2-7; 7 bases fit TRBD1. The CDR3 protein is CASSPTGDEQYF. DNA of the CDR3: TGTGCCAGCAGCCCAACAGGGGACGAGCAGTACTTC.